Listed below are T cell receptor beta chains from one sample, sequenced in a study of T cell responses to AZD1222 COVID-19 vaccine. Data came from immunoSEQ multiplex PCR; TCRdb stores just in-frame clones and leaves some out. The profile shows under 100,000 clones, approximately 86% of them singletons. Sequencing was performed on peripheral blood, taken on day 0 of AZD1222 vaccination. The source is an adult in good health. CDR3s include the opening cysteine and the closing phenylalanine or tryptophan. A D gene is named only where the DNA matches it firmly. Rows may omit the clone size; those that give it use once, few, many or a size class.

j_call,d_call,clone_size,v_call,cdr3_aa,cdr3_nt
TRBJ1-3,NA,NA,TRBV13,CASSPIRNTIYF,TGTGCCAGCAGCCCCATCCGGAACACCATATATTTT
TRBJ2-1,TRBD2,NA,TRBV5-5,CASSLAGDEQFF,TGTGCCAGCAGCTTAGCGGGAGACGAGCAGTTCTTC
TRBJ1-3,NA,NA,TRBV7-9,CALRRGYSGNTIYF,TGTGCCCTTAGGAGGGGTTACTCTGGAAACACCATATATTTT
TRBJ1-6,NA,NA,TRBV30,CAWTADRPSPLHF,TGTGCCTGGACCGCGGACAGACCGTCACCCCTCCACTTT
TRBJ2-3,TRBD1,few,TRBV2,CASRGTGAVTDTQYF,TGTGCCAGCAGGGGGACAGGGGCGGTAACAGATACGCAGTATTTT
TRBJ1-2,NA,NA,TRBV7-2,CASSSPLGAGDNYGYTF,TGTGCCAGCAGCTCTCCACTTGGGGCAGGGGACAACTATGGCTACACCTTC
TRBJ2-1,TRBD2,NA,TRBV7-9,CASSLMAGGRVNEQFF,TGTGCCAGCAGCTTAATGGCGGGGGGGCGAGTCAATGAGCAGTTCTTC
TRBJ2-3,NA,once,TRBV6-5,CASSYSAHRQDTQYF,TGTGCCAGCAGTTACTCGGCCCACCGGCAGGATACGCAGTATTTT
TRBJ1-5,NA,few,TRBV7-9,CASSHSLGGNQPQHF,TGTGCCAGCAGCCACTCCTTAGGTGGCAATCAGCCCCAGCATTTT
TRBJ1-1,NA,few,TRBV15,CATSRSTVRGTEAFF,TGTGCCACCAGCAGATCGACAGTTCGGGGAACTGAAGCTTTCTTT
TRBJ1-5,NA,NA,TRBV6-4,CASSADNSNQPQHF,TGTGCCAGCAGTGCCGATAATAGCAATCAGCCCCAGCATTTT
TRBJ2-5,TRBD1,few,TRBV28,CASGRTGGETQYF,TGTGCCAGCGGGAGGACAGGGGGAGAGACCCAGTACTTC
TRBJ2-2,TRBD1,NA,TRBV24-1,CATSDPGTGGVYGGELFF,TGTGCCACCAGTGACCCTGGGACAGGGGGCGTTTATGGCGGGGAGCTGTTTTTT
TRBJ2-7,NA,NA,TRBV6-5,CASSPRQVAEQYF,TGTGCCAGCAGTCCACGACAGGTAGCCGAGCAGTACTTC
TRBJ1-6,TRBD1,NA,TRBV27,CASSVTGRTPLHF,TGTGCCAGCAGTGTGACAGGGCGGACACCCCTCCACTTT
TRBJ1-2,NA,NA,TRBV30,CACPEGYFNYGYTF,TGTGCCTGTCCCGAGGGATACTTTAACTATGGCTACACCTTC
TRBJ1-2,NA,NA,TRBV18,CASSRDLERDGYTF,TGTGCCAGCTCACGCGATCTAGAAAGGGATGGCTACACCTTC
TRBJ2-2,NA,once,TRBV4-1,CASSQRERAGELFF,TGCGCCAGCAGCCAACGGGAAAGGGCCGGGGAGCTGTTTTTT
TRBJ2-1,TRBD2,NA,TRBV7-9,CASSQGLAINEQFF,TGTGCCAGCAGCCAGGGACTAGCGATCAATGAGCAGTTCTTC
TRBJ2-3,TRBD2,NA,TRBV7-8,CASKKLAAPTGDTQYF,TGTGCCAGCAAAAAACTAGCGGCGCCAACGGGAGATACGCAGTATTTT
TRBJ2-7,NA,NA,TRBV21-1,CASSKEGQLNEQYF,TGTGCCAGCAGCAAGGAGGGACAGTTGAACGAGCAGTACTTC
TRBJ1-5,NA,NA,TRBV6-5,CASSYSYNSNQPQHF,TGTGCCAGCAGTTACTCATACAATAGCAATCAGCCCCAGCATTTT
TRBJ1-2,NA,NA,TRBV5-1,CASSSQGGDYGYTF,TGCGCCAGCAGCTCCCAGGGTGGTGACTATGGCTACACCTTC
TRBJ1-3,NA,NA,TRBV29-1,CSVEGPGSGNTIYF,TGCAGCGTTGAAGGCCCAGGCTCTGGAAACACCATATATTTT
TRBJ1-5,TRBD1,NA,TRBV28,CASKGQINGQPQHF,TGTGCCAGCAAGGGACAGATCAACGGTCAGCCCCAGCATTTT
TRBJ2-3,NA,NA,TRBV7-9,CASSPRSGAADTQYF,TGTGCCAGCAGCCCCCGGAGTGGGGCCGCAGATACGCAGTATTTT
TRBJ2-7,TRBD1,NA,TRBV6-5,CASSYDGTGGYEQYF,TGTGCCAGCAGTTACGACGGGACAGGGGGCTACGAGCAGTACTTC
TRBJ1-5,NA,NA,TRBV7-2,CASSLAGGHSNQPQHF,TGTGCCAGCAGCTTGGCCGGGGGGCATAGCAATCAGCCCCAGCATTTT
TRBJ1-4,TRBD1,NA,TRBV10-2,CASTGTGGEKLFF,TGCGCCAGCACGGGGACAGGAGGTGAAAAACTGTTTTTT
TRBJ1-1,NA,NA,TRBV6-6,CASTLPQGSEAFF,TGTGCCAGTACCCTCCCTCAGGGCTCTGAAGCTTTCTTT
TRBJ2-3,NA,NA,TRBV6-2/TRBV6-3,CASSPGTSTDTQYF,TGTGCCAGCAGCCCCGGGACTAGCACAGATACGCAGTATTTT
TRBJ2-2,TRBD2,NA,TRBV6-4,CASGTTSGSIGELFF,TGTGCCAGCGGGACGACTAGCGGGAGCATCGGGGAGCTGTTTTTT
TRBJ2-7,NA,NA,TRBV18,CASSPGAVYEQYF,TGTGCCAGCTCACCAGGGGCGGTCTACGAGCAGTACTTC
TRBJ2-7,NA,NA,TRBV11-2,CASRATGLNYEQYF,TGTGCCAGCAGGGCAACGGGACTGAACTACGAGCAGTACTTC
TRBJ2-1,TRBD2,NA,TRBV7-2,CASSKGLAGGGTEQFF,TGTGCCAGCAGCAAAGGACTAGCGGGAGGCGGGACGGAGCAGTTCTTC
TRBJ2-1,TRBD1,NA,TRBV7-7,CASSPGTANNEQFF,TGTGCCAGCAGCCCCGGGACAGCCAACAATGAGCAGTTCTTC
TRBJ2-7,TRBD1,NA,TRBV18,CASSPGQGITYEQYF,TGTGCCAGCTCACCAGGACAGGGAATAACCTACGAGCAGTACTTC
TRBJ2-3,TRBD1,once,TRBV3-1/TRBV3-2,CASSIATGVMADTQYF,TGTGCCAGCAGCATTGCTACAGGGGTGATGGCAGATACGCAGTATTTT
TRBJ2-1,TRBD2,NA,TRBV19,CASSRVLAGGGVNEQFF,TGTGCCAGTAGTAGGGTGCTAGCGGGAGGAGGGGTTAATGAGCAGTTCTTC
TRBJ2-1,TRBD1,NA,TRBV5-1,CASSSTGGNEQFF,TGCGCCAGCAGCTCGACAGGGGGCAATGAGCAGTTCTTC
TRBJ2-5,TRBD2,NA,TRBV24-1,CATSVGLAGVETQYF,TGTGCCACCAGTGTGGGTCTAGCGGGGGTAGAGACCCAGTACTTC
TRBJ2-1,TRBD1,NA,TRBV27,CASSTLGGHEQFF,TGTGCCAGCAGCACACTAGGGGGCCATGAGCAGTTCTTC